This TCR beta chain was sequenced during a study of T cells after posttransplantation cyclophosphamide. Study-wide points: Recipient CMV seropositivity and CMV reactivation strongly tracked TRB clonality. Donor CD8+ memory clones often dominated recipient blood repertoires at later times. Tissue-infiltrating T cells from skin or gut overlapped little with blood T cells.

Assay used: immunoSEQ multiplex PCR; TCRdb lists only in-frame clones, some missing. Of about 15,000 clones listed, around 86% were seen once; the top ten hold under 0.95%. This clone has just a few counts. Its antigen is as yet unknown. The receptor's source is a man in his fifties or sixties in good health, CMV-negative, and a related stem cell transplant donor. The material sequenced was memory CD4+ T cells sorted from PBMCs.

DNA for the CDR3: TGTGCCAGCACCAGACAGGGGGGCTACGAGCAGTACTTC. Translation: CASTRQGGYEQYF. The J gene is TRBJ2-7, the V gene TRBV2, with 9 nucleotides matching TRBD1. The CDR3 is 13 residues long. Trimming cost V 7 bases and J 3 bases; bases outside gene matches: 4. Germline CDR1 is SNHLY and CDR2 is FYNNEI.